This record looks at one T cell receptor (beta chain) sequence and its context. The CDR3 runs 13 residues. Trimming at V came to 5 bases and at J to 2 bases, leaving 3 bases not matched to a gene. Germline CDR1 and CDR2: SNHLY and FYNNEI. Original methodology: Amplified reference gene primers provided the basis for estimating nucleated cell counts. TCRdb's table, derived via immunoSEQ multiplex PCR, lists solely in-frame clones and lacks some. Clone size and the V and J calls come from that table; the DNA yielded D and trimming. The table records 95,000 to 110,000 clones, nearly 90% of them present only once. This specimen belongs to a study of blood T cell repertoires in COVID-19. In the study overall: There were acute and convalescent COVID-19 samples, and they came from the United States, Italy and Spain. PBMCs, B-cell-depleted T cells, or T cells provided the cDNA or gDNA that made up the material.

The clonotype originates from a man aged 45 to 65 in a cohort sampled during active COVID-19. What was sequenced was peripheral blood. V and J are TRBV2 and TRBJ2-7, with 7 bases identical to TRBD1. CDR3 nucleotide sequence: TGTGCCAGCAGTTCTCAGGGGGCCTACGAGCAGTACGTC. This gives the protein CASSSQGAYEQYV.